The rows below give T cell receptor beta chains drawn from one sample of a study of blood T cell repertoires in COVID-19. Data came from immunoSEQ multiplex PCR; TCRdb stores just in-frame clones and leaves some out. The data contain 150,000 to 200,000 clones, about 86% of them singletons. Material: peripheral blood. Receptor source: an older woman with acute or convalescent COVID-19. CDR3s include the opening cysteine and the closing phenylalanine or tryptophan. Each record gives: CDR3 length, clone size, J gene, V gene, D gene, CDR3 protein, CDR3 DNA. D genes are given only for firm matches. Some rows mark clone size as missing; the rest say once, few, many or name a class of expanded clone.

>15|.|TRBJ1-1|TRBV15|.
CATSRDFSQNTEAFF
TGTGCCACCAGCAGAGATTTTTCACAGAACACTGAAGCTTTCTTT
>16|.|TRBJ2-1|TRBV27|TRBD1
CASTTSRGRVYNEQFF
TGTGCCAGCACTACTAGCAGGGGGCGCGTCTACAATGAGCAGTTCTTC
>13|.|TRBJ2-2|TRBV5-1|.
CASSSINTGELFF
TGCGCCAGCAGCTCTATAAACACCGGGGAGCTGTTTTTT
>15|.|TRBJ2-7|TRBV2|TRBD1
CASSEALGQTYQQYF
TGTGCCAGCAGTGAAGCGTTGGGACAGACCTACCAGCAGTACTTC
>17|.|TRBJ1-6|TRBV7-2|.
CASSSQPTGFFNSPLHF
TGTGCCAGCAGCTCTCAACCGACAGGCTTCTTTAATTCACCCCTCCACTTT
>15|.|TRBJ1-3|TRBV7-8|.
CASTPLGGSGNTIYF
TGTGCCAGCACTCCACTGGGGGGCTCTGGAAACACCATATATTTT
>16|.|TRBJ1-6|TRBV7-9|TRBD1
CASSRPTGTGGSPLHF
TGTGCCAGCAGCCGACCCACCGGGACAGGGGGTTCACCCCTCCACTTT
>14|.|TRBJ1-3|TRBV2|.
CASRRSGAGNTIYF
TGTGCCAGCAGACGTTCAGGGGCTGGAAACACCATATATTTT
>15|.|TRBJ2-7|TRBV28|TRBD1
CASSPPGQGNYEQYF
TGTGCCAGCAGTCCCCCGGGACAGGGGAATTACGAGCAGTACTTC
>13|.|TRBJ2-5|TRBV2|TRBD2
CASSSGGIETQYF
TGTGCCAGCAGTAGCGGGGGGATCGAGACCCAGTACTTC
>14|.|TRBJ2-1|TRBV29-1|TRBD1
CSVPGTGSINEQFF
TGCAGCGTCCCCGGGACAGGGTCGATCAATGAGCAGTTCTTC
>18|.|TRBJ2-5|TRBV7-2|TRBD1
CASSSMPLTGVMMETQYF
TGTGCCAGCAGCTCTATGCCCCTGACAGGGGTAATGATGGAGACCCAGTACTTC
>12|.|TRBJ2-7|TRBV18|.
CASSNGGYEQYF
TGTGCCAGCTCAAACGGGGGTTACGAGCAGTACTTC
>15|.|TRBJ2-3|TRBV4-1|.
CASSRAGQPTDTQYF
TGCGCCAGCAGCCGGGCCGGACAGCCCACAGATACGCAGTATTTT
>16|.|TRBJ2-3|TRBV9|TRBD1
CASSVWGTGGTDTQYF
TGTGCCAGCAGCGTATGGGGGACAGGGGGTACAGATACGCAGTATTTT
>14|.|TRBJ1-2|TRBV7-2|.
CASSSPGGFWGYTF
TGTGCCAGCAGCAGTCCTGGGGGGTTCTGGGGCTACACCTTC
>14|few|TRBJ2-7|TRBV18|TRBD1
CASSPSKGAGEQYF
TGTGCCAGCTCACCATCTAAGGGGGCGGGCGAGCAGTACTTC
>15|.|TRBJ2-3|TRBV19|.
CASSTDGHPTDTQYF
TGTGCCAGTAGCACCGATGGGCACCCCACAGATACGCAGTATTTT
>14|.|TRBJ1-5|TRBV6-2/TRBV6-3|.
CASSFRQSNQPQHF
TGTGCCAGCAGTTTCAGGCAGAGCAATCAGCCCCAGCATTTT
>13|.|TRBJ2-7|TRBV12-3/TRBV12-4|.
CASSSGFGYEQYF
TGTGCCAGCAGTTCGGGTTTTGGGTACGAGCAGTACTTC
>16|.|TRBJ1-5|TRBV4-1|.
CASREFSGKGNQPQHF
TGCGCCAGCAGAGAGTTTTCGGGGAAGGGCAATCAGCCCCAGCATTTT
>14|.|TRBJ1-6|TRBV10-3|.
CAISTGHGNSPLHF
TGTGCCATCAGTACGGGACACGGAAATTCACCCCTCCACTTT
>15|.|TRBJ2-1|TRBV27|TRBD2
CASSPGTSGSNEQFF
TGTGCCAGCAGTCCCGGGACTAGCGGGAGCAATGAGCAGTTCTTC
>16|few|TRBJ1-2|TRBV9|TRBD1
CASSVAATGFHYGYTF
TGTGCCAGCAGCGTAGCCGCGACAGGGTTTCACTATGGCTACACCTTC
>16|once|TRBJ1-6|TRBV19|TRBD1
CASTPATGTYNSPLHF
TGTGCCAGTACCCCAGCGACAGGGACCTATAATTCACCCCTCCACTTT
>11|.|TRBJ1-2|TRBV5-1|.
CASRREGPYTF
TGCGCCAGCAGGAGGGAGGGGCCCTACACCTTC
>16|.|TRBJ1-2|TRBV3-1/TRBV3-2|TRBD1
CASSQETIQGANGYTF
TGTGCCAGCAGCCAAGAGACCATACAGGGGGCTAATGGCTACACCTTC
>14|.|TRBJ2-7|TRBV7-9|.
CASSLSDWAYEQYF
TGTGCCAGCAGCTTGTCCGACTGGGCCTACGAGCAGTACTTC
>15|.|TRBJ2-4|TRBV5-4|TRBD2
CASSLAGGAKNIQYF
TGTGCCAGCAGCTTGGCGGGAGGAGCCAAAAACATTCAGTACTTC